One sample yielded the 4 T cell receptor beta chains listed below, sequenced in a study of CD8 T cells in ankylosing spondylitis. Study outcomes and limitations: What seemed typical of ankylosing spondylitis blood was a TCR beta motif built from several highly homologous variants.

For these TCRs, the target antigens are not known. TCRdb re-analysed the 5' RACE reads in MiXCR, keeping a single row per CDR3 protein. This table has hundreds of thousands of distinct CDR3 sequences, roughly 10% appearing once. The sample consisted of blood, either unsorted or a sorted T cell fraction (not recorded which). These receptors were obtained from a male donor with ankylosing spondylitis.

This clonotype has at least ten counts. This sequence joins TRBV6-1 and TRBJ1-1; tentative D call: TRBD1 (6 bases). Trimming removed 6 bases at V and 10 bases at J, with 18 bases between. Per the germline V gene, CDR1 is MNHNS and CDR2 is SASEGT. This CDR3 is built from 13 residues. This chain's CDR3 is CASRRDTSNGAFF. Here the CDR3 DNA reads TGTGCCAGCAGGCGGGACACTTCGAATGGAGCTTTCTTT.

This clonotype showed up many times. V and J are TRBV12-3 or TRBV12-4 and TRBJ2-3; D remains unclear. The CDR3 is 12 residues long. The ends were cut back, 8 bases at V and 4 bases at J, with 10 bases in the middle. The DNA for the CDR3 is TGTGCCAGCCGGTTGGTTGCAGATACGCAGTATTTT. Residues: CASRLVADTQYF.

This clonotype turned up a few times. The CDR3 loop is CASSHRGENTEAFF. The CDR3 DNA follows: TGCGCCAGCAGCCACAGGGGGGAAAACACTGAAGCTTTCTTT. The chain links TRBV5-1 to TRBJ1-1, with TRBD1 identical over 8 bases. V gave up 4 bases and J gave up 2 bases; unmatched junction bases: 4. The CDR3 contains 14 residues. Per germline, CDR1 SGHRS and CDR2 YFSETQ.

This clonotype was observed a few times. The genes are TRBV4-3 and TRBJ2-3, with unresolved D. Germline assignment: CDR1 LGHNA and CDR2 YSLEER. The germline V and J ends were trimmed by 3 bases and 2 bases, with 9 bases remaining between them. This CDR3 has 14 amino acids. For the CDR3, the DNA is TGCGCCAGCAGCCATAGAACCAACACAGATACGCAGTATTTT. It yields the protein CASSHRTNTDTQYF.